These 8 T cell receptor beta chains came from one sample sequenced in a study of blood T cell repertoires in COVID-19. Clones were read by immunoSEQ multiplex PCR, and TCRdb kept only the in-frame ones, dropping some. The sample has a few hundred thousand clones, 70% to 90% seen once. Sequenced sample: peripheral blood. These receptors all come from a woman aged 40 to 50 with acute or convalescent COVID-19.

The chain recombines TRBV19 with TRBJ2-1; D is possibly TRBD1 (5 bases). The V end was cut by 4 bases, the J end by 10 bases, with 14 bases between. Germline-derived CDR1 and CDR2 are LNHDA and SQIVND (reference sequence). This CDR3 is built from 13 residues. The CDR3 DNA is TGTGCCAGTAGTACAGGACACCCGAACGAGCAGTTCTTC. Translation gives CASSTGHPNEQFF. Using reference TRBV19 and TRBJ2-1 for the parts outside the CDR3, the full variable domain is DGGITQSPKYLFRKEGQNVTLSCEQNLNHDAMYWYRQDPGQGLRLIYYSQIVNDFQKGDIAEGYSVSREKKESFPLTVTSAQKNPTAFYLCASSTGHPNEQFFGPGTRLTVL.

The chain combines TRBV7-8 with TRBJ1-3, with 9 positions matching TRBD1. This CDR3 comprises 16 residues. After removal of 3 bases from V and 1 base from J, the junction contained 4 bases not matched to a gene. CDR1 and CDR2 from the germline V gene are SGHVS and FQNEAQ. The DNA of the CDR3 is TGTGCCAGCAGCTTCGGACAGGGGAGGTCTGGAAACACCATATATTTT. It encodes CASSFGQGRSGNTIYF.

The chain carries TRBV5-4 and TRBJ2-3; D is undetermined. CDR1 and CDR2 (germline): SGHNT, YYREEE (reference sequence). This CDR3 spans 16 amino acids. V dropped 0 bases and J dropped 1 base, with 12 bases sitting between them. CDR3 amino acids: CASSLGSQRGTDTQYF. The CDR3 nucleotides read TGTGCCAGCAGCTTGGGGTCCCAGCGCGGCACAGATACGCAGTATTTT.

The J gene is TRBJ2-5, the V gene TRBV9, with 11 nucleotides matching TRBD1. The CDR3 covers 16 residues. J gave up 4 bases and V 3 bases, and 8 bases lay outside the gene matches. CDR1 and CDR2 from the germline V gene are SGDLS and YYNGEE. The CDR3 DNA follows: TGTGCCAGCAGCGGATACGGACAGGGGGCCTCAGAGACCCAGTACTTC. This encodes CASSGYGQGASETQYF.

The rearrangement joins TRBV11-3 to TRBJ1-1; D unresolved. Germline CDR1 reads SGHNT; CDR2 reads YENEEA. V was shortened by 5 bases and J by 2 bases, with 6 bases between the two germline ends. The CDR3 length is 12 residues. The CDR3 DNA is TGTGCCAGCAGCCCGACTAACACTGAAGCTTTCTTT. Its protein is CASSPTNTEAFF.

This chain uses TRBV5-3 with TRBJ2-7, with a tentative D call TRBD1 (5 bases). TRBV5-3 is an ORF, and what it does is uncertain. The V end was cut by 1 base, the J end by 7 bases, with 12 bases between. This CDR3 is 13 amino acids long. CDR3 loop: CARSLYGAPEQYV. In DNA form, the CDR3 reads TGTGCCAGAAGCTTGTATGGGGCCCCGGAGCAGTACGTC.

This clone appeared once. The CDR3: CASSRRTGNNEQYV. The CDR3 region has the DNA TGTGCCAGCAGCAGACGGACAGGGAATAACGAGCAGTACGTC. The genes are TRBV5-6 and TRBJ2-7, with 8 bases matching TRBD1. CDR1 and CDR2 from the germline V gene are SGHDT and YYEEEE. The CDR3 runs 14 residues. V lost 4 bases and J lost 5; bases outside the gene matches: 8.

This clone was seen just once. The CDR3, as DNA: TGCGCCAGCAGCCAAAGGGGGCTAGCGGGGGTACAAGAGACCCAGTACTTC. This translates into CASSQRGLAGVQETQYF. This sequence joins TRBV4-1 and TRBJ2-5, with 10 bases that match TRBD2. CDR1 is MGHRA, CDR2 YSYEKL, per germline. This CDR3 has 17 residues. With 2 bases clipped from V and 2 bases from J, the junction kept 8 bases outside the gene matches.